This entry lists 8 T cell receptor beta chains sequenced from one sample in a study of cytomegalovirus exposure and HLA in healthy donors. PCR involved 60 Vbeta and 13 Jbeta primers. Clones were read by immunoSEQ multiplex PCR, and TCRdb kept only the in-frame ones, dropping some. In the table there are about 160,000 clones, roughly 76% of which are singletons. The source material was PBMCs. The receptors come from a man aged 55 to 70 in good health and CMV-seronegative.

The chain links TRBV30 to TRBJ2-1; weak D call: TRBD2 (5 bases). This CDR3 has 17 residues. V was cut by 4 bases and J by 0 bases, with 19 bases left in between. The germline gives CDR1 GTSNPN, CDR2 SVGIG (reference sequence). The CDR3 protein is CAWKIGVLGSSYNEQFF. CDR3 nucleotide sequence: TGTGCCTGGAAAATCGGGGTGTTGGGGAGCTCCTACAATGAGCAGTTCTTC. The full variable domain, with the rest looked up from reference TRBV30 and TRBJ2-1, is SQTIHQWPATLVQPVGSPLSLECTVEGTSNPNLYWYRQAAGRGLQLLFYSVGIGQISSEVPQNLSASRPQDRQFILSSKKLLLSDSGFYLCAWKIGVLGSSYNEQFFGPGTRLTVL.

V gene TRBV5-6 combines with J gene TRBJ2-5; 8 bases agree with TRBD2. This CDR3 comprises 14 residues. Unmatched junction bases numbered 3, after V lost 0 bases and J lost 5 bases. Per germline, CDR1 SGHDT and CDR2 YYEEEE. CDR3 in amino acids: CASSLELAEETQYF. DNA for the CDR3: TGTGCCAGCAGCTTGGAACTAGCGGAGGAGACCCAGTACTTC.

This chain links TRBV27 with TRBJ2-1, with 9 bases aligning to TRBD2. From germline, CDR1 is MNHEY and CDR2 SMNVEV (reference sequence). With 3 bases clipped from V and 4 bases from J, the junction kept 4 bases outside the gene matches. The CDR3 is 15 residues long. The CDR3 is CASSFSGRRYNEQFF. CDR3 bases: TGTGCCAGCAGTTTCAGCGGGAGGAGGTACAATGAGCAGTTCTTC.

The V and J genes are TRBV10-3 and TRBJ2-1; perhaps TRBD1 as D (5 bases). V was clipped by 11 bases and J by 0 bases, with 11 bases between them. Germline V gene sequence: CDR1 ENHRY, CDR2 SYGVKD. This CDR3 is 13 amino acids long. The CDR3 here is CAGRQSSYNEQFF. CDR3 bases: TGTGCCGGCAGACAGAGCTCCTACAATGAGCAGTTCTTC.

The chain links TRBV4-2 to TRBJ2-3; 11 nucleotides line up with TRBD2. Germline CDR1 LGHNA, CDR2 YNFKEQ. V lost 1 base, J lost 5 bases, and 14 bases stayed unmatched. The CDR3 covers 19 residues. Here the CDR3 reads CASSQAPGLAGGGGDTQYF. Written as DNA, the CDR3 is TGTGCCAGCAGCCAAGCCCCCGGACTAGCGGGTGGAGGGGGAGATACGCAGTATTTT.

The chain links TRBV7-8 to TRBJ1-1; 7 bases fit TRBD1. Per germline, CDR1 SGHVS and CDR2 FQNEAQ. The CDR3 runs to 15 residues. V lost 5 bases, J lost 0 bases, and 6 bases stayed unmatched. CDR3 sequence: CASSPFQGVNTEAFF. CDR3 DNA sequence: TGTGCCAGCAGCCCGTTCCAGGGGGTGAACACTGAAGCTTTCTTT.

This rearrangement joins TRBV14 to TRBJ2-2; D is undetermined. There are 17 residues in the CDR3. Germline V CDR1 and CDR2: SGHDN, FVKESK. Trimming stripped 0 bases from V and 0 bases from J, with 11 bases between. The CDR3 DNA reads TGTGCCAGCAGCCAAGATATCTACAGCACGAACACCGGGGAGCTGTTTTTT. Translated, it gives CASSQDIYSTNTGELFF.

On this clone itself: Other DNA sequences from this sample encode an identical CDR3 as well. The CDR3 DNA is TGTGCCAGCAGTTTCGGGCCCCAGCATTTT. Translating it yields CASSFGPQHF. V and J are TRBV28 and TRBJ1-5; no clear D. Trimming removed 3 bases from V and 9 bases from J, with 3 bases in between. The germline gives CDR1 MDHEN, CDR2 SYDVKM. The CDR3 is made up of 10 amino acids. Drawing the rest from reference TRBV28 and TRBJ1-5, the complete variable domain is DVKVTQSSRYLVKRTGEKVFLECVQDMDHENMFWYRQDPGLGLRLIYFSYDVKMKEKGDIPEGYSVSREKKERFSLILESASTNQTSMYLCASSFGPQHFGDGTRLSIL.